This T cell receptor beta chain derives from a study of shared clonotypes between healthy human individuals. Study-wide results and limits: Rarefaction indicated that sorted-subset sequencing remained incomplete although depth was large.

About 30,000 T cell genomes (approximately 0.2 ug DNA) went into each sorted-subset replicate. Some clones are missing from TCRdb's copy, which holds only in-frame ones; the method was immunoSEQ multiplex PCR. The sample shows a few million clones, more than 90% of them seen only once. Remarks on this clone: The antigen remains unidentified.

Germline V lookup: CDR1 KGHSH, CDR2 LQKENI. V lost 0 bases and J lost 4, with 9 bases in between. The CDR3 loop spans 15 amino acids. Only Caucasian adults living in Nashville, Tennessee served as donors. Memory CD4+ cells were the fraction left after CD45RA+ naive selection. This chain uses TRBV18 with TRBJ1-4, with D unclear. Specimen: naive CD4+ T cells sorted from blood. Subset specified: CD45RA+ positively selected. The clonotype comes from a man between 18 and 35 years old in good health. The CDR3 sequence: CASSPPDGNNEKLFF. The CDR3 bases are TGTGCCAGCTCACCACCCGACGGGAATAATGAAAAACTGTTTTTT.